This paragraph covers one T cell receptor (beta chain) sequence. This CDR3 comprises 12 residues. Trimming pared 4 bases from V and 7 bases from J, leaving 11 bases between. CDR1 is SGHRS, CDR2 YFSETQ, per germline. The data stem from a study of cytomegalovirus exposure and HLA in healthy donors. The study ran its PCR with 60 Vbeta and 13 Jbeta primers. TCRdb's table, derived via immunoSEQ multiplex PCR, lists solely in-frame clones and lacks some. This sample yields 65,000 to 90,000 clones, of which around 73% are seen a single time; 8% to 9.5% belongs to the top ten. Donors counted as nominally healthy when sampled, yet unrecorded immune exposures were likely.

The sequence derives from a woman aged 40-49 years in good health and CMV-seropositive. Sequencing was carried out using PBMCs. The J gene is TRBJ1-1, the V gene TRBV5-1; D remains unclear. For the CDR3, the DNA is TGCGCCAGCAGCGTTACAGAGGGTGAAGCTTTCTTT. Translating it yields CASSVTEGEAFF.